A selection of T cell receptor beta chains follows, all from one sample in a study of STAT3 mutations in large granular lymphocyte leukemia. Assay used: immunoSEQ multiplex PCR; TCRdb lists only in-frame clones, some missing. The sample consists of about 10,000 clones, 88% of them appearing once. The sequenced material came from peripheral blood mononuclear cells. The receptors originated from a man in his sixties with T-cell large granular lymphocyte leukemia. Some clones in this sample may be carry-over from other donors' samples. CDR3s include the opening cysteine and the closing phenylalanine or tryptophan. The D gene is left open where the match is weak. Clone size, where shown, is once, few, many, or a class for clones that have expanded.

j_gene: TRBJ1-2; d_gene: NA; v_gene: TRBV30; abundance: NA; CDR3nt: TGTGCCTGGATAGGAAACTATGGCTACACCTTC; CDR3aa: CAWIGNYGYTF
j_gene: TRBJ2-3; d_gene: TRBD2; v_gene: TRBV2; abundance: NA; CDR3nt: TGTGCCAGCAGTAACATTCTAGCGGTTAGCACAGATACGCAGTATTTT; CDR3aa: CASSNILAVSTDTQYF
j_gene: TRBJ2-2; d_gene: NA; v_gene: TRBV5-1; abundance: NA; CDR3nt: TGCGCCAGCAGCTGGGCCACGGCCGACACCGGGGAGCTGTTTTTT; CDR3aa: CASSWATADTGELFF
j_gene: TRBJ1-4; d_gene: TRBD1; v_gene: TRBV5-6; abundance: NA; CDR3nt: TGTGCCAGCAGGCGAGACAGGGGGGCAACTAATGAAAAACTGTTTTTT; CDR3aa: CASRRDRGATNEKLFF
j_gene: TRBJ2-3; d_gene: NA; v_gene: TRBV14; abundance: NA; CDR3nt: TGTGCCAGCAGCCTAGGGGGGCGCGGGACAGATACGCAGTATTTT; CDR3aa: CASSLGGRGTDTQYF
j_gene: TRBJ2-1; d_gene: NA; v_gene: TRBV5-1; abundance: once; CDR3nt: TGCGCCAGCAGCGTACCCGGGACACCCACGGGGAATGAGCAGTTCTTC; CDR3aa: CASSVPGTPTGNEQFF
j_gene: TRBJ2-7; d_gene: NA; v_gene: TRBV5-4; abundance: NA; CDR3nt: TGTGCCAGCAGCCGACCTGGGGCCTACGAGCAGTACTTC; CDR3aa: CASSRPGAYEQYF
j_gene: TRBJ2-3; d_gene: NA; v_gene: TRBV5-6; abundance: NA; CDR3nt: TGTGCCAGCACCCGACAAGATACGCAGTATTTT; CDR3aa: CASTRQDTQYF
j_gene: TRBJ2-1; d_gene: TRBD1; v_gene: TRBV6-5; abundance: NA; CDR3nt: TGTGCCAGCAGAAAACAGGGGACATCATACAATGAGCAGTTCTTC; CDR3aa: CASRKQGTSYNEQFF
j_gene: TRBJ2-7; d_gene: TRBD1; v_gene: TRBV29-1; abundance: NA; CDR3nt: TGCAGCGCAACTCCGGGACAGGGTACCGAGCAGTACTTC; CDR3aa: CSATPGQGTEQYF
j_gene: TRBJ1-5; d_gene: NA; v_gene: TRBV19; abundance: NA; CDR3nt: TGTGCCAGTAGCCAGAGAAATCAGCCCCAGCATTTT; CDR3aa: CASSQRNQPQHF
j_gene: TRBJ2-7; d_gene: NA; v_gene: TRBV5-1; abundance: NA; CDR3nt: TGCGCCAGCAGCTCTAACCCCGGGACTGGGAGTTACGAGCAGTACTTC; CDR3aa: CASSSNPGTGSYEQYF
j_gene: TRBJ2-7; d_gene: NA; v_gene: TRBV7-7; abundance: NA; CDR3nt: TGTGCTAGCAGCTTAGGAACGGGGTCCTACGAGCAGTACTTC; CDR3aa: CASSLGTGSYEQYF
j_gene: TRBJ2-7; d_gene: NA; v_gene: TRBV23-1; abundance: NA; CDR3nt: TGCGCCAGCCATACCTCATTATCGACTAGTTTCTACGAGCAGTACTTC; CDR3aa: CASHTSLSTSFYEQYF
j_gene: TRBJ2-1; d_gene: TRBD2; v_gene: TRBV7-8; abundance: NA; CDR3nt: TGTGCCAGCAGCTTATTGCGCAGCGGGGGCAATGAGCAGTTCTTC; CDR3aa: CASSLLRSGGNEQFF
j_gene: TRBJ2-3; d_gene: NA; v_gene: TRBV5-1; abundance: NA; CDR3nt: TGCGCCAGCAGCTCTGTGGCGGACTGGACCACAGATACGCAGTATTTT; CDR3aa: CASSSVADWTTDTQYF
j_gene: TRBJ2-7; d_gene: NA; v_gene: TRBV30; abundance: NA; CDR3nt: TGTGCCTGGAGTCAGGGGCTGTACGAGCAGTACTTC; CDR3aa: CAWSQGLYEQYF
j_gene: TRBJ2-3; d_gene: NA; v_gene: TRBV19; abundance: NA; CDR3nt: TGTGCCAGTAGTAGGGGGACAGATACGCAGTATTTT; CDR3aa: CASSRGTDTQYF
j_gene: TRBJ2-3; d_gene: NA; v_gene: TRBV5-1; abundance: NA; CDR3nt: TGCGCCAGCAGCTTGCGGGGGATTAGCACAGATACGCAGTATTTT; CDR3aa: CASSLRGISTDTQYF
j_gene: TRBJ2-1; d_gene: NA; v_gene: TRBV7-3; abundance: NA; CDR3nt: TGTGCCAGCAGCCCTCGGGACCCGACAACCGGACATGAGCAGTTCTTC; CDR3aa: CASSPRDPTTGHEQFF
j_gene: TRBJ2-7; d_gene: NA; v_gene: TRBV5-6; abundance: few; CDR3nt: TGTGCCAGCAGCTTTCTCTCCGCCGAGCAGTACTTC; CDR3aa: CASSFLSAEQYF
j_gene: TRBJ1-1; d_gene: NA; v_gene: TRBV14; abundance: NA; CDR3nt: TGTGCCAGCAGCCTCAGTCGGGGGGCCACGGCTGAAGCTTTCTTT; CDR3aa: CASSLSRGATAEAFF
j_gene: TRBJ2-7; d_gene: NA; v_gene: TRBV6-1; abundance: NA; CDR3nt: TGTGCCAGCAGTGATCCCCGAAAGACCACCCACGAGCAGTACTTC; CDR3aa: CASSDPRKTTHEQYF
j_gene: TRBJ1-4; d_gene: NA; v_gene: TRBV30; abundance: NA; CDR3nt: TGTGCCTGGAGCCAGACAGCTAATGAAAAACTGTTTTTT; CDR3aa: CAWSQTANEKLFF
j_gene: TRBJ1-2; d_gene: NA; v_gene: TRBV27; abundance: NA; CDR3nt: TGTGCCAGCAGTTTAACGGATAACTATGGCTACACCTTC; CDR3aa: CASSLTDNYGYTF
j_gene: TRBJ1-3; d_gene: TRBD1; v_gene: TRBV7-8; abundance: NA; CDR3nt: TGTGCCAGCAGCTTAGGGGAACAGGGGTACGGAAACACCATATATTTT; CDR3aa: CASSLGEQGYGNTIYF
j_gene: TRBJ2-5; d_gene: NA; v_gene: TRBV5-1; abundance: NA; CDR3nt: TGCGCCAGCAGAAGGAGTCTACAAGAGACCCAGTACTTC; CDR3aa: CASRRSLQETQYF
j_gene: TRBJ2-1; d_gene: TRBD1; v_gene: TRBV5-1; abundance: NA; CDR3nt: TGCGCCAGCAGACCGGGACAGAACAATGAGCAGTTCTTC; CDR3aa: CASRPGQNNEQFF
j_gene: TRBJ2-5; d_gene: NA; v_gene: TRBV5-5; abundance: NA; CDR3nt: TGTGCCAGCAGCTCACCATCCGGGGGAGAGACCCAGTACTTC; CDR3aa: CASSSPSGGETQYF
j_gene: TRBJ2-5; d_gene: NA; v_gene: TRBV30; abundance: NA; CDR3nt: TGTGCCTGGAGTCAGGGAAGGGCAGAGACCCAGTACTTC; CDR3aa: CAWSQGRAETQYF
j_gene: TRBJ2-5; d_gene: TRBD2; v_gene: TRBV4-1; abundance: once; CDR3nt: TGCGCCAGCAGCCAAGTTTCGGCTCTTCCTAGCGGGAGTCGAGAGACCCAGTACTTC; CDR3aa: CASSQVSALPSGSRETQYF
j_gene: TRBJ2-1; d_gene: NA; v_gene: TRBV5-1; abundance: NA; CDR3nt: TGCGCCAGCAGCCCCCTGAACACCCAGAGCTCCTACAATGAGCAGTTCTTC; CDR3aa: CASSPLNTQSSYNEQFF
j_gene: TRBJ2-7; d_gene: NA; v_gene: TRBV6-5; abundance: NA; CDR3nt: TGTGCCCTGGGCCCCGCCCCCTCCTACGAGCAGTACTTC; CDR3aa: CALGPAPSYEQYF
j_gene: TRBJ2-1; d_gene: TRBD2; v_gene: TRBV5-1; abundance: NA; CDR3nt: TGCGCCAGCAGCTTGGAAGCGGGAGGGTACAATGAGCAGTTCTTC; CDR3aa: CASSLEAGGYNEQFF
j_gene: TRBJ2-3; d_gene: TRBD1; v_gene: TRBV4-3; abundance: few; CDR3nt: TGCGCCAGCAGCCAAGCTACCTCCGGGACAGAGTTCACAGATACGCAGTATTTT; CDR3aa: CASSQATSGTEFTDTQYF
j_gene: TRBJ2-3; d_gene: TRBD2; v_gene: TRBV30; abundance: NA; CDR3nt: TGTGCCTGGAGTGGACTAGCGGGAGCTCACCCACAAGCTACCGGTCGCACAGATACGCAGTATTTT; CDR3aa: CAWSGLAGAHPQATGRTDTQYF
j_gene: TRBJ2-6; d_gene: NA; v_gene: TRBV5-1; abundance: NA; CDR3nt: TGCGCCAGCAGCCTACAATGGAGCTCTGGGGCCAACGTCCTGACTTTC; CDR3aa: CASSLQWSSGANVLTF
j_gene: TRBJ2-5; d_gene: NA; v_gene: TRBV2; abundance: NA; CDR3nt: TGTGCCAGCAACCCGACGAGGGCCCAAGAGACCCAGTACTTC; CDR3aa: CASNPTRAQETQYF
j_gene: TRBJ1-2; d_gene: NA; v_gene: TRBV7-2; abundance: NA; CDR3nt: TGTGCCAGCAGCCCTAGGGGCGGACACCTATCCTATGGCTACACCTTC; CDR3aa: CASSPRGGHLSYGYTF
j_gene: TRBJ2-7; d_gene: TRBD1; v_gene: TRBV7-9; abundance: few; CDR3nt: TGTGCCAGCAGCTGGGTCGACAGGGGCGAGCAGTACTTC; CDR3aa: CASSWVDRGEQYF
j_gene: TRBJ2-1; d_gene: NA; v_gene: TRBV29-1; abundance: NA; CDR3nt: TGCAGCGTTGAAGATCGGGGGGCCCATGAGCAGTTCTTC; CDR3aa: CSVEDRGAHEQFF
j_gene: TRBJ1-2; d_gene: NA; v_gene: TRBV2; abundance: NA; CDR3nt: TGTGCCAGCAGTTCGGACAATTCCCCTCATAACTATGGCTACACCTTC; CDR3aa: CASSSDNSPHNYGYTF
j_gene: TRBJ2-7; d_gene: NA; v_gene: TRBV4-1; abundance: NA; CDR3nt: TGCGCCAGCAGGCCGGCTAAGGGCGAGCAGTACTTC; CDR3aa: CASRPAKGEQYF
j_gene: TRBJ2-1; d_gene: TRBD2; v_gene: TRBV25-1; abundance: NA; CDR3nt: TGTGCCAGCAGCGAACCGGGGGGCTACAATGAGCAGTTCTTC; CDR3aa: CASSEPGGYNEQFF
j_gene: TRBJ2-3; d_gene: NA; v_gene: TRBV11-1; abundance: NA; CDR3nt: TGTGCCAGCAGCCCCGGGACCACAACCACAGATACGCAGTATTTT; CDR3aa: CASSPGTTTTDTQYF
j_gene: TRBJ2-5; d_gene: NA; v_gene: TRBV14; abundance: NA; CDR3nt: TGTGCCAGCAGCTCCCCCCGCCGGGAGACCCAGTACTTC; CDR3aa: CASSSPRRETQYF
j_gene: TRBJ2-1; d_gene: NA; v_gene: TRBV25-1; abundance: NA; CDR3nt: TGTGCCAGCAGTGAAGCACGAAGGGGGGAGCAGTTCTTC; CDR3aa: CASSEARRGEQFF
j_gene: TRBJ2-7; d_gene: TRBD2; v_gene: TRBV7-2; abundance: NA; CDR3nt: TGTGCCAGCAGCTTTAGAAGCGGGAGGGATGAGCAGTACTTC; CDR3aa: CASSFRSGRDEQYF
j_gene: TRBJ2-7; d_gene: TRBD2; v_gene: TRBV11-1; abundance: NA; CDR3nt: TGTGCCAGCAGCTTAAGCGGGAGCGTAAACGAGCAGTACTTC; CDR3aa: CASSLSGSVNEQYF
j_gene: TRBJ1-5; d_gene: TRBD1; v_gene: TRBV18; abundance: NA; CDR3nt: TGTGCCAGCTCACCTTGGACAGGGAGCAATCAGCCCCAGCATTTT; CDR3aa: CASSPWTGSNQPQHF
j_gene: TRBJ2-2; d_gene: TRBD1; v_gene: TRBV11-2; abundance: NA; CDR3nt: TGTGCCAGCAGCCTACTCCCCGGACAGGGAATGACCGGGGAGCTGTTTTTT; CDR3aa: CASSLLPGQGMTGELFF